A selection of T cell receptor beta chains follows, all from one sample in a study of blood T cell repertoires in COVID-19. Method: immunoSEQ multiplex PCR; TCRdb's copy keeps in-frame clones and lacks some. The sample carries about 130,000 clones, about 86% recorded once. What was sequenced was PBMCs or T cells enriched from blood (not recorded which). The receptor set was obtained from a woman in her fifties or sixties who had recovered from COVID-19. The CDR3 runs from the conserved cysteine through the conserved F or W. The D gene is left open where the match is weak. Size is stated for part of the rows, as once, few or many counts, or as a class when the clone is expanded.

V gene: TRBV6-1; J gene: TRBJ1-2; clone size: -; D gene: -; CDR3 DNA: TGTGCCAGCAGTGACCAACAGGGTACGGGCTACACCTTC; CDR3 protein: CASSDQQGTGYTF
V gene: TRBV5-1; J gene: TRBJ2-3; clone size: -; D gene: TRBD2; CDR3 DNA: TGCGCCAGCAGCTTGGTGGGGCGGGGGGGCCACAGCACAGATACGCAGTATTTT; CDR3 protein: CASSLVGRGGHSTDTQYF
V gene: TRBV11-3; J gene: TRBJ2-7; clone size: once; D gene: TRBD1; CDR3 DNA: TGTGCCAGCAGCTTTGGGACAGAAGCAGACGAGCAGTACTTC; CDR3 protein: CASSFGTEADEQYF
V gene: TRBV27; J gene: TRBJ1-1; clone size: once; D gene: -; CDR3 DNA: TGTGCCAGCAGTTTAACGACAGGCGGGCCTGAAGCTTTCTTT; CDR3 protein: CASSLTTGGPEAFF
V gene: TRBV3-1/TRBV3-2; J gene: TRBJ2-1; clone size: -; D gene: -; CDR3 DNA: TGTGCCAGCAGCCCTACGTTGGGGGGGGGCGCCTACAATGAGCAGTTCTTC; CDR3 protein: CASSPTLGGGAYNEQFF
V gene: TRBV11-2; J gene: TRBJ2-7; clone size: few; D gene: -; CDR3 DNA: TGTGCCAGCAGCGCCAGTAGGGGGAGCTACGAGCAGTACTTC; CDR3 protein: CASSASRGSYEQYF
V gene: TRBV11-2; J gene: TRBJ1-3; clone size: -; D gene: -; CDR3 DNA: TGTGCCAGCCGAGGGGGAAGTGGAAACACCATATATTTT; CDR3 protein: CASRGGSGNTIYF
V gene: TRBV9; J gene: TRBJ1-5; clone size: -; D gene: -; CDR3 DNA: TGTGCCAGCAGCGCAGGAAATCAGCCCCAGCATTTT; CDR3 protein: CASSAGNQPQHF
V gene: TRBV11-2; J gene: TRBJ1-2; clone size: -; D gene: -; CDR3 DNA: TGTGCCAGCAGCTTAGCGGGGTTTGGCTACACCTTC; CDR3 protein: CASSLAGFGYTF
V gene: TRBV19; J gene: TRBJ1-5; clone size: -; D gene: TRBD1; CDR3 DNA: TGTGCCAGTAGGGAGGGACAGGGGGCATATCAGCCCCAGCATTTT; CDR3 protein: CASREGQGAYQPQHF
V gene: TRBV5-1; J gene: TRBJ1-1; clone size: -; D gene: TRBD1; CDR3 DNA: TGCGCCAGCAGGTGGGGACAGGAGAACACTGAAGCTTTCTTT; CDR3 protein: CASRWGQENTEAFF
V gene: TRBV19; J gene: TRBJ1-1; clone size: -; D gene: -; CDR3 DNA: TGTGCCAGTAGTCTATCTGAACTCACTGAAGCTTTCTTT; CDR3 protein: CASSLSELTEAFF
V gene: TRBV3-1/TRBV3-2; J gene: TRBJ2-2; clone size: -; D gene: -; CDR3 DNA: TGTGCCAGCAGCCAAGAGGTGGGCATCGGGGAGCTGTTTTTT; CDR3 protein: CASSQEVGIGELFF
V gene: TRBV19; J gene: TRBJ2-7; clone size: -; D gene: TRBD1; CDR3 DNA: TGTGCCAGTAGTATCGGCAGGGGGCTGTTCCTTCAATCCTACGAGCAGTACTTC; CDR3 protein: CASSIGRGLFLQSYEQYF
V gene: TRBV19; J gene: TRBJ1-2; clone size: once; D gene: -; CDR3 DNA: TGTGCCAGTAGTATAGTTACAGGGACCCACTATGGCTACACCTTC; CDR3 protein: CASSIVTGTHYGYTF
V gene: TRBV10-3; J gene: TRBJ1-1; clone size: -; D gene: TRBD1; CDR3 DNA: TGTGCCATCAGTTACAGGGGAGTGGAGACTGAAGCTTTCTTT; CDR3 protein: CAISYRGVETEAFF
V gene: TRBV6-2/TRBV6-3; J gene: TRBJ2-5; clone size: few; D gene: TRBD2; CDR3 DNA: TGTGCCAGCAGTGCAGGACTAGCGGGGGGCGAGGAAGAGACCCAGTACTTC; CDR3 protein: CASSAGLAGGEEETQYF
V gene: TRBV29-1; J gene: TRBJ2-7; clone size: -; D gene: -; CDR3 DNA: TGCAGCGCCAAGACAGAGGCCTACGAGCAGTACTTC; CDR3 protein: CSAKTEAYEQYF
V gene: TRBV7-2; J gene: TRBJ2-5; clone size: -; D gene: TRBD1; CDR3 DNA: TGTGCCAGCAGCCCCCGGACAGGGACATTCCAAGAGACCCAGTACTTC; CDR3 protein: CASSPRTGTFQETQYF
V gene: TRBV4-1; J gene: TRBJ1-6; clone size: once; D gene: -; CDR3 DNA: TGCGCCAGCAGCCCCCAGACACTTGTCTATAATTCACCCCTCCACTTT; CDR3 protein: CASSPQTLVYNSPLHF
V gene: TRBV12-3/TRBV12-4; J gene: TRBJ2-3; clone size: -; D gene: -; CDR3 DNA: TGTGCCAGCAGTTTCCAGGGTTCGCAGTATTTT; CDR3 protein: CASSFQGSQYF
V gene: TRBV19; J gene: TRBJ1-1; clone size: -; D gene: -; CDR3 DNA: TGTGCCTCCACCCGGGGGGCAGAACCTGAAGCTTTCTTT; CDR3 protein: CASTRGAEPEAFF
V gene: TRBV7-9; J gene: TRBJ1-1; clone size: -; D gene: TRBD1; CDR3 DNA: TGTGCCAGCAGCTTGGGACAGTCCACTGAAGCTTTCTTT; CDR3 protein: CASSLGQSTEAFF
V gene: TRBV9; J gene: TRBJ2-7; clone size: -; D gene: -; CDR3 DNA: TGTGCCAGCAGCGCGACGAGCGTTGTACAGGGATCCTACGAGCAGTACTTC; CDR3 protein: CASSATSVVQGSYEQYF
V gene: TRBV19; J gene: TRBJ2-7; clone size: -; D gene: -; CDR3 DNA: TGTGCCAGTAGTACCGGACAGTCCTACGAGCAGTACTTC; CDR3 protein: CASSTGQSYEQYF
V gene: TRBV7-3; J gene: TRBJ2-3; clone size: -; D gene: -; CDR3 DNA: TGTGCCAGCAGCTTAACCCACCTCACAGGATCCACAGATACGCAGTATTTT; CDR3 protein: CASSLTHLTGSTDTQYF
V gene: TRBV6-1; J gene: TRBJ2-7; clone size: -; D gene: TRBD2; CDR3 DNA: TGTGCCAGCAGTGAATCGGCTAGCGGGGGATACGAGCAGTACTTC; CDR3 protein: CASSESASGGYEQYF
V gene: TRBV7-2; J gene: TRBJ1-2; clone size: -; D gene: TRBD1; CDR3 DNA: TGTGCCAGCAGCACAAGGGACAGAACCTTCGCAATCGGCTACACCTTC; CDR3 protein: CASSTRDRTFAIGYTF
V gene: TRBV11-2; J gene: TRBJ1-5; clone size: -; D gene: -; CDR3 DNA: TGTGCCAGCAGCTTAGCCCAGGCCCGAAGGGGGCAGCCCCAGCATTTT; CDR3 protein: CASSLAQARRGQPQHF
V gene: TRBV4-1; J gene: TRBJ1-2; clone size: once; D gene: -; CDR3 DNA: TGCGCCAGCAGCCCGGCAGGGGCGGATGGCTACACCTTC; CDR3 protein: CASSPAGADGYTF
V gene: TRBV5-4; J gene: TRBJ2-7; clone size: -; D gene: TRBD1; CDR3 DNA: TGTGCCAGCAGCCAGGGACAGGGGAGCTCCTACGAGCAGTACTTC; CDR3 protein: CASSQGQGSSYEQYF
V gene: TRBV5-5; J gene: TRBJ1-5; clone size: once; D gene: -; CDR3 DNA: TGTGCCAGCAGCTCGGGAAACGGGGTGCAGCCCCAGCATTTT; CDR3 protein: CASSSGNGVQPQHF
V gene: TRBV12-5; J gene: TRBJ1-1; clone size: -; D gene: TRBD1; CDR3 DNA: TGTGCTAGTGGTTTGGTGGCAGGGGGAGGCGCTGAAGCTTTCTTT; CDR3 protein: CASGLVAGGGAEAFF
V gene: TRBV7-9; J gene: TRBJ2-5; clone size: -; D gene: TRBD2; CDR3 DNA: TGTGCCAGCAGCCCCGGGGTAGCGGGGGCCCAAGAGACCCAGTACTTC; CDR3 protein: CASSPGVAGAQETQYF
V gene: TRBV10-3; J gene: TRBJ2-2; clone size: -; D gene: -; CDR3 DNA: TGTGCCATCGGGCGGGCCCAGGACACCGGGGAGCTGTTTTTT; CDR3 protein: CAIGRAQDTGELFF
V gene: TRBV7-9; J gene: TRBJ2-7; clone size: -; D gene: TRBD2; CDR3 DNA: TGTGCCAGCAGCCCGGGACTAGCGGGGGTCCGGGAGCAGTACTTC; CDR3 protein: CASSPGLAGVREQYF
V gene: TRBV18; J gene: TRBJ2-1; clone size: few; D gene: TRBD1; CDR3 DNA: TGTGCCAGCCACTCAGGGGGTAACTACAATGAGCAGTTCTTC; CDR3 protein: CASHSGGNYNEQFF
V gene: TRBV3-1/TRBV3-2; J gene: TRBJ1-2; clone size: once; D gene: -; CDR3 DNA: TGTGCCAGCAGCAACGGGCAGGGTTCCGGCTACACCTTC; CDR3 protein: CASSNGQGSGYTF
V gene: TRBV2; J gene: TRBJ2-7; clone size: -; D gene: -; CDR3 DNA: TGTGCCAGCAGTGCACAGGGCTACGAGCAGTACTTC; CDR3 protein: CASSAQGYEQYF
V gene: TRBV30; J gene: TRBJ2-7; clone size: -; D gene: TRBD1; CDR3 DNA: TGTGCCTGGATAACAGGGGGCGTTGGGGAGCAGTACTTC; CDR3 protein: CAWITGGVGEQYF
V gene: TRBV25-1; J gene: TRBJ1-4; clone size: -; D gene: -; CDR3 DNA: TGTGCCAGCAGACAGGACCTTAATGAAAAACTGTTTTTT; CDR3 protein: CASRQDLNEKLFF
V gene: TRBV7-2; J gene: TRBJ1-5; clone size: -; D gene: -; CDR3 DNA: TGTGCCAGCAGCTCGGGACAAAATAGCAATCAGCCCCAGCATTTT; CDR3 protein: CASSSGQNSNQPQHF
V gene: TRBV27; J gene: TRBJ2-2; clone size: -; D gene: -; CDR3 DNA: TGTGCCAGCGGATGGGGGGTGGGGGAGCTGTTTTTT; CDR3 protein: CASGWGVGELFF
V gene: TRBV5-1; J gene: TRBJ1-2; clone size: few; D gene: -; CDR3 DNA: TGCGCCAGCAGCTTCGGCGTAGCTTTTGGCTACACCTTC; CDR3 protein: CASSFGVAFGYTF
V gene: TRBV27; J gene: TRBJ2-7; clone size: -; D gene: TRBD1; CDR3 DNA: TGTGCCAGCAAACTCCGGGACAGGGGTCCCTACGAGCAGTACTTC; CDR3 protein: CASKLRDRGPYEQYF
V gene: TRBV5-4; J gene: TRBJ1-2; clone size: once; D gene: TRBD1; CDR3 DNA: TGTGCCAGCAGCCGGGACAGGGGGCCACAAACACTGGATGGCTACACCTTC; CDR3 protein: CASSRDRGPQTLDGYTF
V gene: TRBV7-8; J gene: TRBJ2-5; clone size: once; D gene: -; CDR3 DNA: TGTGCCAGCAGCCCCGGACAGCAAGAGACCCAGTACTTC; CDR3 protein: CASSPGQQETQYF
V gene: TRBV25-1; J gene: TRBJ1-5; clone size: -; D gene: TRBD1; CDR3 DNA: TGTGCCAGCAGCCCCCGGGACAGGGGGGACAATCAGCCCCAGCATTTT; CDR3 protein: CASSPRDRGDNQPQHF
V gene: TRBV7-3; J gene: TRBJ1-1; clone size: -; D gene: -; CDR3 DNA: TGTGCCAGCAGCTTGGGCCCGCTTTCGTCGAACACTGAAGCTTTCTTT; CDR3 protein: CASSLGPLSSNTEAFF
V gene: TRBV10-2; J gene: TRBJ2-1; clone size: -; D gene: TRBD2; CDR3 DNA: TGCGCCAGTAGGACTAGCGGGGGGGATGAGCAGTTCTTC; CDR3 protein: CASRTSGGDEQFF
V gene: TRBV3-1/TRBV3-2; J gene: TRBJ2-5; clone size: -; D gene: TRBD1; CDR3 DNA: TGTGCCAGCAGCCAAGGGGATACAGGGGTCAGGGAGACCCAGTACTTC; CDR3 protein: CASSQGDTGVRETQYF
V gene: TRBV29-1; J gene: TRBJ1-1; clone size: -; D gene: TRBD1; CDR3 DNA: TGCAGCGTTGAGGCAGGGGGGAGTACTGAAGCTTTCTTT; CDR3 protein: CSVEAGGSTEAFF
V gene: TRBV7-9; J gene: TRBJ1-5; clone size: -; D gene: TRBD1; CDR3 DNA: TGTGCCAGCAGCAGAGGACAGGAGGGAATGTATCAGCCCCAGCATTTT; CDR3 protein: CASSRGQEGMYQPQHF
V gene: TRBV27; J gene: TRBJ1-2; clone size: -; D gene: -; CDR3 DNA: TGTGCCAGCAGTTTATCCAGGGACACGAACTATGGCTACACCTTC; CDR3 protein: CASSLSRDTNYGYTF
V gene: TRBV5-4; J gene: TRBJ2-2; clone size: once; D gene: -; CDR3 DNA: TGTGCCAGCAGCCTCTCCTCCTCGAACACCGGGGAGCTGTTTTTT; CDR3 protein: CASSLSSSNTGELFF
V gene: TRBV9; J gene: TRBJ1-6; clone size: -; D gene: TRBD1; CDR3 DNA: TGTGCCAGCAGCCCCGGGACAGGGGGCGGATCACCCCTCCACTTT; CDR3 protein: CASSPGTGGGSPLHF
V gene: TRBV4-3; J gene: TRBJ1-3; clone size: -; D gene: -; CDR3 DNA: TGCGCCAGCAGCCAAGGAGGAGGAAACACCATATATTTT; CDR3 protein: CASSQGGGNTIYF
V gene: TRBV6-5; J gene: TRBJ1-1; clone size: -; D gene: -; CDR3 DNA: TGTGCCAGCAGTTTTCAGACTTCGAACACTGAAGCTTTCTTT; CDR3 protein: CASSFQTSNTEAFF
V gene: TRBV18; J gene: TRBJ1-1; clone size: -; D gene: -; CDR3 DNA: TGTGCCAGCTCACCACGGGCAGGGGAGAACACTGAAGCTTTCTTT; CDR3 protein: CASSPRAGENTEAFF